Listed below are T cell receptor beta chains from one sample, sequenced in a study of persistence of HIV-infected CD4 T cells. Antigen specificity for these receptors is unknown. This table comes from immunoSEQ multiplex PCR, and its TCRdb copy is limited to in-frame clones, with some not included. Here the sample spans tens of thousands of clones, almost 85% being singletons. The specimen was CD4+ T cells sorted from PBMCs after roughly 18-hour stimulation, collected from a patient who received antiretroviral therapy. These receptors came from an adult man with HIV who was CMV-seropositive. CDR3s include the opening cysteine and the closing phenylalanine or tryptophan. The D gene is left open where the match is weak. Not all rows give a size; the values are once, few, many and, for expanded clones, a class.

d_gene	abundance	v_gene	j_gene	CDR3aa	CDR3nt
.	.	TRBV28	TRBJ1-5	CASSPTVYGQPQHF	TGTGCCAGCAGTCCTACAGTTTATGGTCAGCCCCAGCATTTT
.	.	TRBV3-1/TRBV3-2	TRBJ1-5	CASSQGIDNQPQHF	TGTGCCAGCAGCCAAGGTATTGACAATCAGCCCCAGCATTTT
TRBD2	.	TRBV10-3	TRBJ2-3	CAISGGGTTDTQYF	TGTGCCATCAGTGGCGGGGGGACCACAGATACGCAGTATTTT
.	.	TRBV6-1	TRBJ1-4	CASSDWLNEKLFF	TGTGCCAGCAGTGATTGGCTTAATGAAAAACTGTTTTTT
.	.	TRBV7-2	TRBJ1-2	CASTLASGTNHNYGYTF	TGTGCCAGCACCTTAGCATCCGGGACCAACCATAACTATGGCTACACCTTC
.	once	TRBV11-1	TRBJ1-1	CASSQGISAFF	TGTGCCAGCAGCCAGGGGATTTCGGCTTTCTTT
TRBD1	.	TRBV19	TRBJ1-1	CASSPIDRDDTEAFF	TGTGCCAGTAGTCCAATCGACAGGGATGACACTGAAGCTTTCTTT
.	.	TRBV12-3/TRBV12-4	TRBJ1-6	CASSQPGNSPLHF	TGTGCCAGCAGCCAACCAGGAAATTCACCCCTCCACTTT
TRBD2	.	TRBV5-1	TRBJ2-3	CASSFTAGGPHTQYF	TGCGCCAGCAGCTTCACGGCGGGGGGGCCTCATACGCAGTATTTT
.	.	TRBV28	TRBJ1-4	CASSSPDEKLFF	TGTGCCAGCAGTTCCCCTGATGAAAAACTGTTTTTT
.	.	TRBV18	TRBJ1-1	CASSPEGASRTEAFF	TGTGCCAGCTCACCTGAAGGGGCGAGTAGAACTGAAGCTTTCTTT
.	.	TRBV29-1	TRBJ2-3	CSVGDTDTQYF	TGCAGCGTTGGAGACACAGATACGCAGTATTTT
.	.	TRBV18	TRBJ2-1	CASSPIPSNNEQFF	TGTGCCAGCTCACCAATCCCCAGTAACAATGAGCAGTTCTTC
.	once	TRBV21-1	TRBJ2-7	CASSLGNPGLAYEQYF	TGTGCCAGCAGCTTGGGAAACCCGGGTCTGGCCTACGAGCAGTACTTC
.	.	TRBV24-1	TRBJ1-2	CATSDPPNNYGYTF	TGTGCCACCAGTGATCCTCCAAATAACTATGGCTACACCTTC
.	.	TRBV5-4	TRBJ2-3	CASSFDPRGGDTQYF	TGTGCCAGCAGCTTTGACCCCAGGGGTGGAGATACGCAGTATTTT
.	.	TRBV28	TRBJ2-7	CASSFLGGLYEQYF	TGTGCCAGCAGTTTTTTGGGGGGTCTCTACGAGCAGTACTTC
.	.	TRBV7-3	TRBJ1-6	CASSSGRNSPLHF	TGTGCCAGCAGCTCCGGGAGGAATTCACCCCTCCACTTT
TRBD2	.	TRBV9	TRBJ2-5	CASSVEAPTGGETQYF	TGTGCCAGCAGCGTAGAGGCCCCCACGGGGGGTGAGACCCAGTACTTC
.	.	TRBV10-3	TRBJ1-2	CAISTPGTLKDYGYTF	TGTGCCATCAGCACCCCAGGGACACTGAAAGACTATGGCTACACCTTC
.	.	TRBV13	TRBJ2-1	CASSFGLRGRNEQFF	TGTGCCAGCAGCTTTGGACTAAGGGGCCGCAATGAGCAGTTCTTC
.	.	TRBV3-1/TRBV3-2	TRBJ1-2	CASSRKGGTGYTF	TGTGCCAGCAGCCGAAAGGGTGGAACTGGCTACACCTTC
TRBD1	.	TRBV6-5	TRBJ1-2	CASKGVRGQGYTF	TGTGCCAGCAAGGGGGTCAGGGGGCAAGGCTACACCTTC
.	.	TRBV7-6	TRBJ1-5	CASSLGFNQPQHF	TGTGCCAGCAGCTTGGGTTTTAATCAGCCCCAGCATTTT
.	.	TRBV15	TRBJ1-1	CATSRDRAGATEAFF	TGTGCCACCAGCAGAGACCGCGCGGGGGCCACTGAAGCTTTCTTT
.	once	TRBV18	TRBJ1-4	CASSPGSPSEKLFF	TGTGCCAGCTCGCCCGGGTCCCCGAGTGAAAAACTGTTTTTT
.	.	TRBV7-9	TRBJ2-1	CASSLVVGEEQFF	TGTGCCAGCAGCTTAGTTGTGGGGGAAGAGCAGTTCTTC